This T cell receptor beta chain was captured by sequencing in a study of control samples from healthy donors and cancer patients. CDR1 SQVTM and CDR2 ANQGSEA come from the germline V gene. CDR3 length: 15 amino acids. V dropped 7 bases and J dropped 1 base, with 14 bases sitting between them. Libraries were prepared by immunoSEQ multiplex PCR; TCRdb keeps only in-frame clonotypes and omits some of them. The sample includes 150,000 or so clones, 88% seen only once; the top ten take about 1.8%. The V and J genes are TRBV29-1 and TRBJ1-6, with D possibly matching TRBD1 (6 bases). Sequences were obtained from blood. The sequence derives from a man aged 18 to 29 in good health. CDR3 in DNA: TGCAGCGCCGAGGGGGGCGGATCCTATAATTCACCCCTCCACTTT. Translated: CSAEGGGSYNSPLHF.